This T cell receptor (beta chain) is from a study of OX40 agonist ivuxolimab in advanced cancers. The study's findings and limits: Fewer expanded clones were found on average in CD4+ than in CD8+ T cells.

On this clone itself: Its antigen is not identified.

Libraries were prepared by immunoSEQ multiplex PCR; TCRdb keeps only in-frame clonotypes and omits some of them. The sample shows tens of thousands of clones, roughly 89% of them seen only once. With 3 bases clipped from V and 2 bases from J, the junction kept 13 bases outside the gene matches. The germline CDR1 and CDR2 sequences are SGHRS and YFSETQ. This CDR3 contains 19 residues. The clonotype was recovered from an adult with an advanced solid tumor such as melanoma, head and neck, liver or kidney cancer. Sequencing was performed on CD4+ or CD8+ T cells sorted from blood, taken in a trial of the OX40 agonist ivuxolimab. This chain joins TRBV5-1 and TRBJ2-3; 12 nucleotides agree with TRBD2. DNA of the CDR3: TGCGCCAGCAGCTCCCCCAACCTGACTAGCGGGAGATACACAGATACGCAGTATTTT. It specifies CASSSPNLTSGRYTDTQYF. The variable domain in full, with the rest retrieved from reference TRBV5-1 and TRBJ2-3, is KAGVTQTPRYLIKTRGQQVTLSCSPISGHRSVSWYQQTPGQGLQFLFEYFSETQRNKGNFPGRFSGRQFSNSRSEMNVSTLELGDSALYLCASSSPNLTSGRYTDTQYFGPGTRLTVL.